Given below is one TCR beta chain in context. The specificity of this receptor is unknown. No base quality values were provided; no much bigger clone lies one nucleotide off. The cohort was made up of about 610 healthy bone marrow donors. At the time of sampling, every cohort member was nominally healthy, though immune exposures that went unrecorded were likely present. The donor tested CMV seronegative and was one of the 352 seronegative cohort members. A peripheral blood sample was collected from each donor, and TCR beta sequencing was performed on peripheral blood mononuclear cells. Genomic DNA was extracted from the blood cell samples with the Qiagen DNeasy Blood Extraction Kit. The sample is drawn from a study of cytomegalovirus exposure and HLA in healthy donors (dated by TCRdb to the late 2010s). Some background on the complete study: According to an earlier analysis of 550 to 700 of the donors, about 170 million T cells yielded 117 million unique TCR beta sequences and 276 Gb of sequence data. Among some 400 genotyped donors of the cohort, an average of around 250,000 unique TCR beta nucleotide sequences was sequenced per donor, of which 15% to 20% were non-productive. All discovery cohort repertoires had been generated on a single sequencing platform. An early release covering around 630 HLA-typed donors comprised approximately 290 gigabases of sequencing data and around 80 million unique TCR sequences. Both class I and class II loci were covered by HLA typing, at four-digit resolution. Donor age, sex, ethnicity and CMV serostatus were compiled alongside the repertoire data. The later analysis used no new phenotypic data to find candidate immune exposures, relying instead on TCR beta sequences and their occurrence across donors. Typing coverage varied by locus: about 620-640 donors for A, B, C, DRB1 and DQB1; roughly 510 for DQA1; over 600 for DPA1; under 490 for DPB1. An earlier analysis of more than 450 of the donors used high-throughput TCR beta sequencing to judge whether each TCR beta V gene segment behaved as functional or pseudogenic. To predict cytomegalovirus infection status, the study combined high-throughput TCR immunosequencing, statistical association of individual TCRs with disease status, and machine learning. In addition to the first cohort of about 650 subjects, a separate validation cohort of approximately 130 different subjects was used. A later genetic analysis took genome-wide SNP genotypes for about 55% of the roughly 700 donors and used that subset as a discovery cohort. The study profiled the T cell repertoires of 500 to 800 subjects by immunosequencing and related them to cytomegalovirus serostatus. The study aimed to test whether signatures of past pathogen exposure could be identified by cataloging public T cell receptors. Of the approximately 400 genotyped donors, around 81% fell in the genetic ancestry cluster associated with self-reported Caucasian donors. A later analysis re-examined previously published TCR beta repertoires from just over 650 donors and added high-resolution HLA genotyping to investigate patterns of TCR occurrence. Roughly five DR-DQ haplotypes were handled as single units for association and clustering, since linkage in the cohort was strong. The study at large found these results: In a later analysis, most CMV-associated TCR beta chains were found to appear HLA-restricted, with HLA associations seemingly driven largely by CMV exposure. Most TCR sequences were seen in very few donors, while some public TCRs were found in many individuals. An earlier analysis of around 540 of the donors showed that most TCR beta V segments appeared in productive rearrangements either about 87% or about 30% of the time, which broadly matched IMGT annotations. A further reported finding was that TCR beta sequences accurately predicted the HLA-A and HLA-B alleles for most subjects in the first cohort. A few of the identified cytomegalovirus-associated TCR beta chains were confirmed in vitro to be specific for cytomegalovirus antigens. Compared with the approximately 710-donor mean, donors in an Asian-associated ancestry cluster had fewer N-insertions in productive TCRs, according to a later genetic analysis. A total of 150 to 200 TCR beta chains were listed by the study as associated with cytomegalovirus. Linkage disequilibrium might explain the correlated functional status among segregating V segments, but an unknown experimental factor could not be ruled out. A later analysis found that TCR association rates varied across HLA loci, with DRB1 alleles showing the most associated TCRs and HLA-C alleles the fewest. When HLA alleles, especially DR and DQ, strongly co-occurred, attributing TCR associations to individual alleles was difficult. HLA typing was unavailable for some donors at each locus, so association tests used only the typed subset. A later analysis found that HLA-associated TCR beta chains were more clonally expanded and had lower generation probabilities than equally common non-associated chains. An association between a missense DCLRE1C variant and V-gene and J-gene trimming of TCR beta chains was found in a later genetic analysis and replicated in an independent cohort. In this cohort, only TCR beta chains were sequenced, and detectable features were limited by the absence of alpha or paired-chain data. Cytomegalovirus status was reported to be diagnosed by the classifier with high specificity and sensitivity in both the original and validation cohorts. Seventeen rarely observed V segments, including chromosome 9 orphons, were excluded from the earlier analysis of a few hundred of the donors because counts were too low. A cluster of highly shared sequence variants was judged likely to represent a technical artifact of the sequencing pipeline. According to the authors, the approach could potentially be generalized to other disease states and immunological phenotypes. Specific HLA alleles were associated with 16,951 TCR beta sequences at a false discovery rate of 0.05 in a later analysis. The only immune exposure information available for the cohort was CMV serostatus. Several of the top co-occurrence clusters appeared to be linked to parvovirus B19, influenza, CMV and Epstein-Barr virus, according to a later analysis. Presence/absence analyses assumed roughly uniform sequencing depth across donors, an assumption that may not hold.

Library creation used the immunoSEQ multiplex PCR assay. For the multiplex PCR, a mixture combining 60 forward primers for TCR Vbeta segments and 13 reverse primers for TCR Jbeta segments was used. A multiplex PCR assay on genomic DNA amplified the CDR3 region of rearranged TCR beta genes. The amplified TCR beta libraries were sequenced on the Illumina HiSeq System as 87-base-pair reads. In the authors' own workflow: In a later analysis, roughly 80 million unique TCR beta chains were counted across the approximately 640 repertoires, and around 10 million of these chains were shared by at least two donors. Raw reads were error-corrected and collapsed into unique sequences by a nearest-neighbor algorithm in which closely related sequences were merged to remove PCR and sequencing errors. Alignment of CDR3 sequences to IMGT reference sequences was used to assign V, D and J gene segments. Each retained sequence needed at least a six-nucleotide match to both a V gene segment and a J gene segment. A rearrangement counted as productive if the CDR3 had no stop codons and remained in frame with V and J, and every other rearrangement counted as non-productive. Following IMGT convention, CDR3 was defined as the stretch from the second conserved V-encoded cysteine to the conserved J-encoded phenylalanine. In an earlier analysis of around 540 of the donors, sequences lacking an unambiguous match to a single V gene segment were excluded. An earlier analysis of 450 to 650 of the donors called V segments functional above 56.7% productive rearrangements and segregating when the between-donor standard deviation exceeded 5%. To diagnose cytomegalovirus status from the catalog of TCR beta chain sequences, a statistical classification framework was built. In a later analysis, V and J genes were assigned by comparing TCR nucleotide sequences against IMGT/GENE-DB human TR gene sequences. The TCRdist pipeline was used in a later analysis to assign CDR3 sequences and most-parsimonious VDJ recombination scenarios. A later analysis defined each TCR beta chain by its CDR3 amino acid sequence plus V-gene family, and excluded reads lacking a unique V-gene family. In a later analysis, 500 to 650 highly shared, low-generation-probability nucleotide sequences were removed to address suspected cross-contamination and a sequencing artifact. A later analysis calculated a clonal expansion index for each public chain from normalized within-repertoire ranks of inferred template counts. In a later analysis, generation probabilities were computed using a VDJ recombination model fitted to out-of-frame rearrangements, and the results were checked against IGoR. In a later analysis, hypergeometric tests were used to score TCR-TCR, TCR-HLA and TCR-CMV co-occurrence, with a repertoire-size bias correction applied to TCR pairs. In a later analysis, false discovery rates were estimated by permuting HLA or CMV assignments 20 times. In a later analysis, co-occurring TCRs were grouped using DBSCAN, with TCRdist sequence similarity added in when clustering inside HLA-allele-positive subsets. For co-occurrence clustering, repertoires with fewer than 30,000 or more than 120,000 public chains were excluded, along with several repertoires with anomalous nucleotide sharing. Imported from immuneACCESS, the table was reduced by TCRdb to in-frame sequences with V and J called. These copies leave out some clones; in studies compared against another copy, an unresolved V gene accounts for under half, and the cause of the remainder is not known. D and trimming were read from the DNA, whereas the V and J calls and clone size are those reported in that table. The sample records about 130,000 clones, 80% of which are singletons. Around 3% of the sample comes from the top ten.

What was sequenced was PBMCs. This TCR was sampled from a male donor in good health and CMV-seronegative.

The nucleotide sequence reads TGTGCCAGCAGTTACTCGACGGGAGGGGGCTACGAGCAGTACTTC. Translated, it reads CASSYSTGGGYEQYF. Recombination joined TRBV6-5 with TRBJ2-7; TRBD2 agrees with 8 junctional bases. Based on the germline V gene, the CDR1 and CDR2 sequences are MNHEY and SVGAGI. Ends trimmed: V by 0 bases, J by 3 bases; bases unmatched to a gene: 4. Its CDR3 holds 15 amino acids, cysteine through phenylalanine. Of all the DNA, just the CDR3 is kept, 45 bases in frame from base 1.